A selection of T cell receptor beta chains follows, all from one sample in a study of blood T cell repertoires in COVID-19. Produced via immunoSEQ multiplex PCR; TCRdb's table is partial and in-frame only. Altogether 400,000 or so clones are present, approximately 89% being singletons, with the ten largest covering approximately 1.9%. The sample was PBMCs or T cells enriched from blood (not recorded which). The receptors shown here come from a middle-aged man in a cohort exposed to, infected with or recovered from COVID-19 (not recorded which). Each CDR3 is given with its conserved first and last residue. A D gene is named only where the DNA matches it firmly. A row's size may be missing; if present it is once, few, many or a size class.

NA	TRBV28	NA	TRBJ2-7	CASSFWQTYEQYF	TGTGCCAGCAGTTTCTGGCAGACCTACGAGCAGTACTTC
NA	TRBV6-4	NA	TRBJ1-6	CANTTGIGSPLHF	TGTGCCAACACGACAGGCATCGGTTCACCCCTCCACTTT
once	TRBV4-1	NA	TRBJ1-3	CASSQVYRFSGNTIYF	TGCGCCAGCAGCCAAGTCTATCGGTTCTCTGGAAACACCATATATTTT
NA	TRBV18	TRBD1	TRBJ1-1	CASSRGQVLRTEAFF	TGTGCCAGCTCACGGGGACAGGTTTTGAGGACTGAAGCTTTCTTT
few	TRBV29-1	NA	TRBJ1-1	CSGKQGNTEAFF	TGCAGCGGAAAACAGGGTAACACTGAAGCTTTCTTT
NA	TRBV3-1/TRBV3-2	TRBD2	TRBJ2-1	CASSQGAGGYNEQFF	TGTGCCAGCAGCCAAGGGGCGGGAGGGTACAATGAGCAGTTCTTC
NA	TRBV10-3	TRBD2	TRBJ2-1	CAISAGSGSSEQFF	TGTGCCATCAGTGCCGGTAGCGGGAGCAGTGAGCAGTTCTTC
NA	TRBV19	NA	TRBJ2-2	CASSIRTATGELFF	TGTGCCAGTAGTATTCGGACAGCCACCGGGGAGCTGTTTTTT
NA	TRBV11-2	TRBD1	TRBJ1-2	CASSLFIGGTLGYTF	TGTGCCAGCAGCTTGTTTATAGGGGGCACGCTTGGCTACACCTTC
NA	TRBV5-5	NA	TRBJ2-1	CASSLVAGMDNEQFF	TGTGCCAGCAGCTTGGTGGCAGGGATGGACAATGAGCAGTTCTTC
NA	TRBV3-1/TRBV3-2	TRBD1	TRBJ2-1	CASSRQGAGEQFF	TGTGCCAGCAGCCGACAGGGGGCAGGTGAGCAGTTCTTC
NA	TRBV7-9	NA	TRBJ1-6	CASSLDSNNSPLHF	TGTGCCAGCAGCTTAGACAGCAATAATTCACCCCTCCACTTT
NA	TRBV5-5	TRBD2	TRBJ2-5	CASSLVYGRETQYF	TGTGCCAGCAGCTTGGTTTACGGGAGGGAGACCCAGTACTTC
NA	TRBV19	TRBD1	TRBJ1-5	CASSNNRDRARQPQHF	TGTGCCAGTAGTAATAACCGGGACAGGGCCCGTCAGCCCCAGCATTTT
NA	TRBV7-9	TRBD1	TRBJ1-2	CASSLVGGTGFGYTF	TGTGCCAGCAGCCTGGTCGGCGGGACAGGGTTTGGCTACACCTTC
NA	TRBV18	NA	TRBJ2-2	CASSDWAGFTGELFF	TGTGCCAGCTCAGACTGGGCGGGTTTCACCGGGGAGCTGTTTTTT
NA	TRBV11-2	TRBD2	TRBJ2-7	CASSLEASGSPYEQYF	TGTGCCAGCAGCTTAGAGGCTAGCGGGAGCCCCTACGAGCAGTACTTC
NA	TRBV7-8	TRBD1	TRBJ2-3	CASSRAPGQGADTQYF	TGTGCCAGCAGCCGAGCGCCGGGACAGGGGGCAGATACGCAGTATTTT
NA	TRBV5-6	NA	TRBJ1-2	CASSLGGTSPYGYTF	TGTGCCAGCAGCTTGGGAGGGACATCACCCTATGGCTACACCTTC
NA	TRBV25-1	NA	TRBJ2-2	CASSAVGELFF	TGTGCCAGCAGTGCAGTCGGGGAGCTGTTTTTT
NA	TRBV11-2	NA	TRBJ1-2	CASSLTPMTGGYTF	TGTGCCAGCAGCTTAACCCCCATGACGGGAGGCTACACCTTC
NA	TRBV18	TRBD1	TRBJ1-5	CASSPAGTGYQPQHF	TGTGCCAGCTCACCTGCCGGGACAGGGTATCAGCCCCAGCATTTT
NA	TRBV7-6	TRBD1	TRBJ1-5	CASSANRGDNQPQHF	TGTGCCAGCAGCGCAAACAGGGGCGACAATCAGCCCCAGCATTTT
NA	TRBV7-6	TRBD2	TRBJ2-5	CASSISSGRRGRLEETQYF	TGTGCCAGCAGCATATCTAGCGGGAGAAGAGGGAGGCTGGAAGAGACCCAGTACTTC
NA	TRBV5-1	TRBD1	TRBJ1-1	CASSYDRVKTEAFF	TGCGCCAGCAGCTATGACAGGGTGAAGACTGAAGCTTTCTTT
NA	TRBV27	NA	TRBJ1-5	CASRINADKNQPQHF	TGTGCCAGCAGAATAAACGCGGACAAAAATCAGCCCCAGCATTTT
NA	TRBV6-5	NA	TRBJ2-7	CASKLSTGSYEQYF	TGTGCCAGCAAACTCTCGACAGGTTCCTACGAGCAGTACTTC
NA	TRBV10-1	TRBD1	TRBJ1-1	CASSESNRGPEAFF	TGCGCCAGCAGTGAGTCAAACAGGGGGCCTGAAGCTTTCTTT
NA	TRBV6-5	NA	TRBJ2-7	CASSYSGLGIYEQYF	TGTGCCAGCAGTTACTCTGGTCTCGGGATCTACGAGCAGTACTTC
once	TRBV7-2	NA	TRBJ1-1	CASSQSYLNTEAFF	TGTGCCAGCAGCCAGTCGTACCTGAACACTGAAGCTTTCTTT
NA	TRBV7-2	TRBD1	TRBJ1-2	CASSASGTANYGYTF	TGTGCCAGCAGCGCATCCGGGACAGCTAACTATGGCTACACCTTC
once	TRBV28	NA	TRBJ1-2	CASSLGAMTNYGYTF	TGTGCCAGCAGTTTGGGGGCAATGACTAACTATGGCTACACCTTC
once	TRBV11-2	TRBD1	TRBJ2-7	CASSSNRGRASYEQYF	TGTGCCAGCAGCTCTAATAGGGGGCGGGCCTCCTACGAGCAGTACTTC
NA	TRBV3-1/TRBV3-2	TRBD2	TRBJ2-7	CASSQASSASGRAYEQYF	TGTGCCAGCAGCCAAGCGTCATCTGCTAGCGGGAGGGCCTACGAGCAGTACTTC
NA	TRBV5-1	TRBD2	TRBJ2-1	CASSLISSGPYNEQFF	TGCGCCAGCAGCTTGATATCTAGCGGGCCGTACAATGAGCAGTTCTTC
NA	TRBV3-1/TRBV3-2	TRBD2	TRBJ2-2	CASSQAGAGVRYTGELFF	TGTGCCAGCAGCCAAGCAGGAGCGGGAGTACGGTACACCGGGGAGCTGTTTTTT
once	TRBV6-4	TRBD2	TRBJ2-1	CASSVLAGVGEQFF	TGTGCCAGCAGTGTACTAGCGGGAGTCGGTGAGCAGTTCTTC
NA	TRBV2	NA	TRBJ1-5	CASSKGWDQPQHF	TGTGCCAGCAGTAAGGGGTGGGATCAGCCCCAGCATTTT
NA	TRBV10-3	TRBD2	TRBJ2-7	CAISEREGRVHEQYF	TGTGCCATCAGTGAGCGGGAGGGCCGTGTGCACGAGCAGTACTTC
NA	TRBV5-6	NA	TRBJ1-1	CASSLRGKNTEAFF	TGTGCCAGCAGCTTGCGGGGGAAGAACACTGAAGCTTTCTTT
NA	TRBV19	TRBD2	TRBJ2-2	CASSIPGLAGGNTGELFF	TGTGCCAGTAGTATTCCCGGACTAGCGGGAGGGAACACCGGGGAGCTGTTTTTT
NA	TRBV11-2	NA	TRBJ2-7	CASSPSWGDEQYF	TGTGCCAGCAGCCCCTCGTGGGGGGACGAGCAGTACTTC
NA	TRBV2	TRBD1	TRBJ2-4	CASSGGTGINIQYF	TGTGCCAGCAGTGGCGGGACAGGAATCAACATTCAGTACTTC
NA	TRBV5-4	NA	TRBJ1-2	CASSRDTQNDGYTF	TGTGCCAGTTCCCGGGACACCCAGAATGATGGCTACACCTTC
NA	TRBV9	NA	TRBJ2-3	CASSVRELGTDTQYF	TGTGCCAGCAGCGTAAGGGAGTTGGGCACAGATACGCAGTATTTT
NA	TRBV6-5	NA	TRBJ1-1	CASAALQASVAEAFF	TGTGCCAGCGCCGCCTTACAGGCCTCAGTCGCTGAAGCTTTCTTT